This T cell receptor beta chain appears in the sequencing data of a study of beta chain features in type 1 diabetes. J gave up 2 bases and V 5 bases, and 0 bases lay outside the gene matches. In germline, CDR1 is SQVTM, CDR2 ANQGSEA. The CDR3 length is 12 residues. Study results and limitations: Researchers could not determine here whether HLA type influences TCRB rearrangement. A closer apparent resemblance between naive, central memory and Treg TCRB repertoires was seen in patients than in healthy donors. Although PCR might favor shorter templates, it would do so equally in patients and controls. Researchers report that Type 1 diabetes patients had moderately but significantly shorter TCRB CDR3s across all four CD4+ subsets.

One heparinised draw, averaging approximately 120 mL, was taken per donor. The study reverse transcribed the entire isolated RNA, so it sequenced expressed TCRB transcripts. Data came from immunoSEQ multiplex PCR; TCRdb stores just in-frame clones and leaves some out. Of almost 350,000 clones listed, 9.3% are singletons. With respect to this clone: Its antigen is currently unknown.

This receptor was identified in a man aged 25 to 40 with type 1 diabetes. The chain uses TRBV29-1 and TRBJ1-3; the match to TRBD1 covers 7 bases. Sequenced material: central memory CD4+ T cells from blood. The CDR3 sequence: CSVQGAGNTIYF. CDR3 nucleotide sequence: TGCAGCGTTCAGGGGGCTGGAAACACCATATATTTT.